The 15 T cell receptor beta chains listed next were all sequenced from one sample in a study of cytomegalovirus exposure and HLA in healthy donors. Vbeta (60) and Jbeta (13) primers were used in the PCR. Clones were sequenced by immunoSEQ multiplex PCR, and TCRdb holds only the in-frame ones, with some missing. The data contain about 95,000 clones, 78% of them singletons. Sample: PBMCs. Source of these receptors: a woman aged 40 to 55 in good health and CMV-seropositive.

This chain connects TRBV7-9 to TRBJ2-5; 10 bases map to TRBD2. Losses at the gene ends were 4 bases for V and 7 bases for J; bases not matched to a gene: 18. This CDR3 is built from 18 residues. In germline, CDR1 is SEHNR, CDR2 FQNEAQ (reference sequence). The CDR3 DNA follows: TGTGCCAGCAGCTCTACCGGACTAGCGGTTTCGCCGGGGGGGACCCAGTACTTC. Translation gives CASSSTGLAVSPGGTQYF.

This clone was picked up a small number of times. The CDR3 reads CASSELAGVGTGELFF. The CDR3 coding sequence is TGTGCCAGCAGTGAATTGGCGGGAGTAGGGACCGGGGAGCTGTTTTTT. The chain is built from TRBV6-4 and TRBJ2-2; 7 positions agree with TRBD2. The CDR3 is made up of 16 amino acids. Germline V gene sequence: CDR1 MRHNA, CDR2 SNTAGT. Trimming took 3 bases from V and 5 from J; bases not matched to a gene: 9.

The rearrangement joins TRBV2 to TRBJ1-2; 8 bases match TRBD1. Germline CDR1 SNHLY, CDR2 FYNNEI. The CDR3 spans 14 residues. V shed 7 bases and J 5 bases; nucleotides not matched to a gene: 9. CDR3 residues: CASKGDRSAYGYTF. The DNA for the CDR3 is TGTGCCAGCAAGGGGGACAGGTCAGCATATGGCTACACCTTC.

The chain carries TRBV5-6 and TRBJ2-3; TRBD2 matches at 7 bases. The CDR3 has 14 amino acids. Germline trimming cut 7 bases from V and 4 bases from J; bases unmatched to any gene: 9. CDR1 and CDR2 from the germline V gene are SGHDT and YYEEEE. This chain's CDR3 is CASSGGITADTQYF. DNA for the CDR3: TGTGCCAGCTCCGGGGGGATCACCGCAGATACGCAGTATTTT.

CDR3 loop: CASSETGGGNTGELFF. CDR3 DNA sequence: TGCGCCAGCAGTGAGACAGGGGGCGGGAACACCGGGGAGCTGTTTTTT. The gene calls are TRBV10-2 and TRBJ2-2, with TRBD1 matching 9 bases. The germline V gene encodes CDR1 WSHSY and CDR2 SAAADI. This CDR3 has 16 residues. V trimming: 2 bases; J trimming: 1 base; junction bases outside the gene matches: 2.

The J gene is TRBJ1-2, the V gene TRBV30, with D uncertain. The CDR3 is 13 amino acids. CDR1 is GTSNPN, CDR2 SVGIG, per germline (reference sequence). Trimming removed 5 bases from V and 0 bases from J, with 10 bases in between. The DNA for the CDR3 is TGTGCCTGGGCCGGTCATTCTAACTATGGCTACACCTTC. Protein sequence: CAWAGHSNYGYTF. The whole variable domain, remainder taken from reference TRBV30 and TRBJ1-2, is SQTIHQWPATLVQPVGSPLSLECTVEGTSNPNLYWYRQAAGRGLQLLFYSVGIGQISSEVPQNLSASRPQDRQFILSSKKLLLSDSGFYLCAWAGHSNYGYTFGSGTRLTVV.

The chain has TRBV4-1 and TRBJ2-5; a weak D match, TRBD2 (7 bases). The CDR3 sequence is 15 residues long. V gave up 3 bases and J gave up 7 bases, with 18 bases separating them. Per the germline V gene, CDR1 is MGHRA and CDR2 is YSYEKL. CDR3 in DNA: TGCGCCAGCAGCCAGGGGGGGGGCCAACCATTGACCCAGTACTTC. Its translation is CASSQGGGQPLTQYF.

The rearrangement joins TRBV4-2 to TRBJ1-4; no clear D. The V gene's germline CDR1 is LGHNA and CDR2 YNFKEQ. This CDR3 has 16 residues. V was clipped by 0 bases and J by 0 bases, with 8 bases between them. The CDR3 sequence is CASSQDSPATNEKLFF. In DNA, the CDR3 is TGTGCCAGCAGCCAAGATTCTCCGGCAACTAATGAAAAACTGTTTTTT.

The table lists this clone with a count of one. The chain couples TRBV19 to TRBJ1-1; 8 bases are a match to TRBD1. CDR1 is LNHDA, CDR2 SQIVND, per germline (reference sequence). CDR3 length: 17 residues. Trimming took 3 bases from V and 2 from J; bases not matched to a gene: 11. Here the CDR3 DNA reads TGTGCCAGTAGTATGAGGACAGGGTGGAGATCTAACACTGAAGCTTTCTTT. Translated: CASSMRTGWRSNTEAFF.

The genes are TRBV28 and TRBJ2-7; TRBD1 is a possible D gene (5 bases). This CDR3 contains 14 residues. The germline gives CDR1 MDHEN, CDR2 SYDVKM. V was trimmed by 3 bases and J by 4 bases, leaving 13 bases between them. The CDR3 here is CASSLGLVSYEQYF. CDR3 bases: TGTGCCAGCAGTTTGGGGCTAGTTTCTTACGAGCAGTACTTC.

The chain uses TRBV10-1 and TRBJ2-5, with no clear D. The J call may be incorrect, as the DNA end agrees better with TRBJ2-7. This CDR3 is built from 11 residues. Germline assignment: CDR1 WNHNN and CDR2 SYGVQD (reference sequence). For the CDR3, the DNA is TGCGCCAGCAACAGATCCTACGAGCAGTACTTC. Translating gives CASNRSYEQYF.

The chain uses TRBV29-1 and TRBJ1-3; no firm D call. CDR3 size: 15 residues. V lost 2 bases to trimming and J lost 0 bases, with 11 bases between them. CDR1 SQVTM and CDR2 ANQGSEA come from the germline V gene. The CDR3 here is CSVEIGSSSGNTIYF. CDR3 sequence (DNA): TGCAGCGTTGAAATTGGTTCGAGCTCTGGAAACACCATATATTTT.

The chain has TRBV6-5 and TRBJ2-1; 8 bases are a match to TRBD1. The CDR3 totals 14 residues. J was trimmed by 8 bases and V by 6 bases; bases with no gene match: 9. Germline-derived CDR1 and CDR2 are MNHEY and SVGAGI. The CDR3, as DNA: TGTGCCAGCAGACCAGGGGGCGCTTGGTATGAGCAGTTCTTC. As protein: CASRPGGAWYEQFF.

The CDR3 sequence: CASSVRTEIQETQYF. CDR3 sequence (DNA): TGTGCCAGCAGCGTACGGACAGAAATTCAAGAGACCCAGTACTTC. V and J are TRBV5-6 and TRBJ2-5, with D maybe TRBD1 (6 bases). Deletions cut 4 bases from V and 2 bases from J, with 15 bases between. This CDR3 is built from 15 residues. Per germline, CDR1 SGHDT and CDR2 YYEEEE.

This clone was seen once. The CDR3 spells CASSTGLQQETQYF. The CDR3 DNA is TGTGCCAGCAGCACGGGACTACAACAAGAGACCCAGTACTTC. V usage is TRBV7-6 and J usage is TRBJ2-5; the match to TRBD2 covers 7 bases. Losses at the gene ends were 5 bases for V and 2 bases for J; bases not matched to a gene: 5. In germline, CDR1 is SGHVS, CDR2 FNYEAQ. The CDR3 runs to 14 residues.